This T cell receptor beta chain was recorded in a study of technical replicates of blood from a few donors. Germline V lookup: CDR1 ENHRY, CDR2 SYGVKD. With 8 bases removed from V and 5 bases from J, the gap between germline ends came to 18 bases. This CDR3 has 14 residues. The repertoire was sequenced with immunoSEQ multiplex PCR; TCRdb's copy has only in-frame clones and lacks some. The sample lists about 76,000 clones, approximately 94% occurring once. Source material: T cells isolated from PBMCs. The sequence was obtained from a human donor in good health. The chain recombines TRBV10-3 with TRBJ1-2, with D tentatively TRBD1 (6 bases). The CDR3 nucleotides read TGTGCCATCCGACTCCCAGGGGAAGGGTATGGCTACACCTTC. It specifies CAIRLPGEGYGYTF.